These 8 T cell receptor beta chains were sequenced from one sample in a study of blood T cell repertoires in COVID-19. The repertoire was sequenced with immunoSEQ multiplex PCR; TCRdb's copy has only in-frame clones and lacks some. The sample has around 400,000 clones, 91% seen once. Sequencing was done on a sample of PBMCs or T cells enriched from blood (not recorded which). The receptors come from a woman in her thirties or forties who had been exposed to COVID-19.

V usage is TRBV7-9 and J usage is TRBJ2-1, with D perhaps matching TRBD1 (6 bases). V lost 1 base to trimming and J lost 3 bases, with 10 bases between them. This CDR3 contains 15 residues. Germline V gene sequence: CDR1 SEHNR, CDR2 FQNEAQ (reference sequence). CDR3 nucleotide sequence: TGTGCCAGCAGCTTAGATAACAGGGTCTACAATGAGCAGTTCTTC. As protein: CASSLDNRVYNEQFF. The complete variable domain, with remaining parts taken from reference TRBV7-9 and TRBJ2-1, reads DTGVSQNPRHKITKRGQNVTFRCDPISEHNRLYWYRQTLGQGPEFLTYFQNEAQLEKSRLLSDRFSAERPKGSFSTLEIQRTEQGDSAMYLCASSLDNRVYNEQFFGPGTRLTVL.

This chain joins TRBV5-1 and TRBJ2-1, with TRBD1 identical over 8 bases. V shed 4 bases and J 4 bases; nucleotides not matched to a gene: 4. The CDR3 covers 14 residues. Germline V gene data show CDR1 as SGHRS and CDR2 as YFSETQ. The CDR3 loop reads CASSVYRGYNEQFF. Here the CDR3 DNA reads TGCGCCAGCAGCGTGTACAGGGGGTACAATGAGCAGTTCTTC.

This clone was seen more than once but under ten times. The chain recombines TRBV18 with TRBJ1-6; tentatively, D is TRBD1 (5 bases). The V end was cut by 3 bases, the J end by 7 bases, with 22 bases between. This CDR3 is 18 amino acids long. Germline V CDR1 and CDR2: KGHSH, LQKENI. The CDR3 sequence: CASSPRESGLPSNSPLHF. The CDR3 bases are TGTGCCAGCTCACCCCGCGAGTCGGGACTCCCCTCCAATTCACCCCTCCACTTT. The full variable domain, its missing parts supplied by reference TRBV18 and TRBJ1-6, is NAGVMQNPRHLVRRRGQEARLRCSPMKGHSHVYWYRQLPEEGLKFMVYLQKENIIDESGMPKERFSAEFPKEGPSILRIQQVVRGDSAAYFCASSPRESGLPSNSPLHFGNGTRLTVT.

The chain carries TRBV5-8 and TRBJ1-1; the match to TRBD1 covers 7 bases. Germline lookup yields CDR1 SGHTS and CDR2 YDEGEE. This CDR3 is 14 amino acids long. V lost 3 bases to trimming and J lost 5 bases; unmatched junction nucleotides: 7. The CDR3 reads CASSSRQGVTEAFF. As DNA, the CDR3 is TGTGCCAGCAGCTCACGACAGGGCGTGACTGAAGCTTTCTTT.

The V call is TRBV20-1, the J call TRBJ2-3, with 7 positions matching TRBD2. CDR1 and CDR2 (germline): DFQATT, SNEGSKA (reference sequence). The CDR3 contains 16 residues. The junction had 11 bases not matched to a gene; V was cut back by 4 bases and J by 1 base. The CDR3 protein is CSATEGLYPGTDTQYF. As DNA, the CDR3 is TGCAGTGCTACTGAGGGACTATACCCCGGCACAGATACGCAGTATTTT.

The chain carries TRBV29-1 and TRBJ2-3, with 8 bases fitting TRBD2. The CDR3 spans 16 residues. With V trimmed by 8 bases and J by 1 base, 14 bases remained unmatched. Germline V gene lookup returns CDR1 SQVTM and CDR2 ANQGSEA. The CDR3 here is CSPAGGFSVRTDTQYF. CDR3 in DNA: TGCAGCCCCGCGGGAGGTTTCAGTGTCCGCACAGATACGCAGTATTTT.

This clone showed up just once. V usage is TRBV4-3 and J usage is TRBJ1-2, with 9 bases lining up with TRBD1. Looked up from germline, CDR1 is LGHNA and CDR2 is YSLEER. Trimming took 0 bases from V and 4 from J; bases not matched to a gene: 6. The CDR3 runs 16 residues. CDR3 DNA sequence: TGCGCCAGCAGCCAAGATTTTCGGACAGGGGCCTATGGCTACACCTTC. It encodes CASSQDFRTGAYGYTF.

The chain links TRBV18 to TRBJ2-1; 11 nucleotides align to TRBD2. Germline V gene lookup returns CDR1 KGHSH and CDR2 LQKENI. V shed 5 bases and J 6 bases; nucleotides not matched to a gene: 6. The CDR3 is 15 residues long. The CDR3 DNA reads as TGTGCCAGCTCAGAACTAGCGGGAGCTGTCAATGAGCAGTTCTTC. This translates into CASSELAGAVNEQFF.